The 16 T cell receptor beta chains in this list originate from one sample, sequenced in a study of a mutant IDH1 vaccine in newly diagnosed glioma. The data were produced by immunoSEQ multiplex PCR, yet TCRdb's version contains in-frame clones alone and is incomplete. This table holds approximately 22,000 clones, 82% found once. The time point was: week 47, end of study. With topical imiquimod, each dose of the vaccine consisted of 300 ug of mutant IDH1 20-mer peptide. These receptors lack a known antigen. This specimen was PBMCs, taken from a glioma patient whose treatment included an IDH1 peptide vaccine. These receptors were obtained from a man between 35 and 55 years old with glioma. Some clones in this sample may be carry-over from other donors' samples.

This sequence joins TRBV27 and TRBJ2-7; D is undetermined. Between the trimmed V and J ends, which lost 3 bases and 1 base, there was a span of 16 bases. The CDR3 is 16 residues long. Per germline, CDR1 MNHEY and CDR2 SMNVEV (reference sequence). CDR3 sequence (DNA): TGTGCCAGCAGTTTCTCTAGATACGCTACTTCCTACGAGCAGTACTTC. It encodes CASSFSRYATSYEQYF.

The chain uses TRBV18 and TRBJ1-5; 8 bases match TRBD1. V was pared by 3 bases and J by 3 bases, with 4 bases of the junction left unmatched. CDR3 length equals 15 residues. Per germline, CDR1 KGHSH and CDR2 LQKENI. The CDR3 spells CASSPGTGNNQPQHF. The CDR3 nucleotides read TGTGCCAGCTCACCCGGGACAGGCAACAATCAGCCCCAGCATTTT. Full variable domain (rest looked up from reference TRBV18 and TRBJ1-5): NAGVMQNPRHLVRRRGQEARLRCSPMKGHSHVYWYRQLPEEGLKFMVYLQKENIIDESGMPKERFSAEFPKEGPSILRIQQVVRGDSAAYFCASSPGTGNNQPQHFGDGTRLSIL.

Judged by abundance, this clone is large (0.1 to 1%). The rearrangement joins TRBV4-1 to TRBJ1-1, with TRBD1 as a possible D gene (6 bases). The V gene's germline CDR1 is MGHRA and CDR2 YSYEKL. This CDR3 spans 14 amino acids. V lost 1 base and J 10 bases, leaving 16 bases between the germline ends. The DNA of the CDR3 is TGCGCCAGCAGCCAAGTGGGACAAACTGGGTTAGCTTTCTTT. It encodes CASSQVGQTGLAFF.

The sample holds one count of this clone. V is TRBV19 and J is TRBJ1-5; a possible D gene is TRBD1 (5 bases). V lost 0 bases to trimming and J lost 2 bases, with 11 bases between them. Per the germline V gene, CDR1 is LNHDA and CDR2 is SQIVND (reference sequence). The CDR3 has 16 residues. CDR3 in DNA: TGTGCCAGTAGTATAGAGGGGGTTGAGGGCAATCAGCCCCAGCATTTT. Protein product: CASSIEGVEGNQPQHF.

The genes are TRBV30 and TRBJ1-2; maybe TRBD1 (5 bases). The germline gives CDR1 GTSNPN, CDR2 SVGIG (reference sequence). Trimming removed 2 bases at V and 4 bases at J, with 8 bases between. The CDR3 totals 12 residues. CDR3 region: CAWSPDSYGYTF. The CDR3 DNA reads TGTGCCTGGAGTCCAGACAGCTATGGCTACACCTTC.

This rearrangement joins TRBV5-6 to TRBJ1-1; no clear D. Germline V gene data show CDR1 as SGHDT and CDR2 as YYEEEE. Trimming took 4 bases from V and 1 from J, leaving 11 bases between them. The CDR3 sequence is 14 residues long. The DNA for the CDR3 is TGTGCCAGCAGCGTCGACATGGGGAACACTGAAGCTTTCTTT. Translation: CASSVDMGNTEAFF.

This clone was detected only a few times. The chain employs TRBV7-9 and TRBJ2-1; D is possibly TRBD1 (7 bases). The CDR3 covers 16 residues. CDR1 is SEHNR and CDR2 is FQNEAQ in the germline V gene (reference sequence). V was trimmed by 4 bases and J by 5 bases, leaving 18 bases between them. CDR3 sequence reads: CASSSPAAGQNNEQFF. As DNA, the CDR3 is TGTGCCAGCAGCTCCCCCGCCGCGGGACAGAACAATGAGCAGTTCTTC.

This clone has a handful of counts. The chain couples TRBV30 to TRBJ1-1, with TRBD1 matching over 7 bases. Trimming at V came to 0 bases and at J to 5 bases, leaving 9 bases not matched to a gene. The CDR3 runs to 15 residues. Germline CDR1 reads GTSNPN; CDR2 reads SVGIG (reference sequence). CDR3 protein: CAWSVHKGALTEAFF. CDR3 DNA sequence: TGTGCCTGGAGTGTACATAAGGGGGCATTGACTGAAGCTTTCTTT.

This clone came up once. The J gene is TRBJ1-6, the V gene TRBV4-2; 8 bases are shared with TRBD1. The CDR3 has 15 residues. The germline gives CDR1 LGHNA, CDR2 YNFKEQ. V shed 4 bases and J 9 bases; nucleotides not matched to a gene: 8. DNA for the CDR3: TGTGCCAGCAGCCCTATGACAGGGGTGGCTTCACCCCTCCACTTT. It yields the protein CASSPMTGVASPLHF.

This rearrangement joins TRBV23-1 to TRBJ2-1; either TRBD1 or TRBD2 may supply D (6 bases each). TRBV23-1 is an ORF; its function is uncertain. The CDR3 runs 15 residues. The V end lost 4 bases, the J end lost 3 bases, and 13 bases lay between the germline ends. The CDR3, as DNA: TGCGCCAGCAGTCCAGCCGGGGGCCTCTACAATGAGCAGTTCTTC. The encoded protein is CASSPAGGLYNEQFF.

The chain links TRBV10-3 to TRBJ1-1; 8 nucleotides agree with TRBD1. After removal of 3 bases from V and 2 bases from J, the junction contained 5 bases not matched to a gene. Per germline, CDR1 ENHRY and CDR2 SYGVKD. CDR3 length: 15 residues. For the CDR3, the DNA is TGTGCCATCAGTGACCCCGGACAGGGAAACACTGAAGCTTTCTTT. This codes for CAISDPGQGNTEAFF.

The rearrangement uses TRBV5-4 and TRBJ1-1; 7 bases are a match to TRBD1. This CDR3 region has 15 residues. The V segment lost 4 bases and the J segment 0 bases; nucleotides outside the gene matches: 6. Per the germline V gene, CDR1 is SGHNT and CDR2 is YYREEE (reference sequence). CDR3 protein: CASSTPTGMNTEAFF. CDR3 nucleotide sequence: TGTGCCAGCAGCACACCGACAGGGATGAACACTGAAGCTTTCTTT. Full variable domain (remainder filled in from reference TRBV5-4 and TRBJ1-1): ETGVTQSPTHLIKTRGQQVTLRCSSQSGHNTVSWYQQALGQGPQFIFQYYREEENGRGNFPPRFSGLQFPNYSSELNVNALELDDSALYLCASSTPTGMNTEAFFGQGTRLTVV.

As regards this clone: Different DNA sequences within this sample yield the same CDR3. The chain couples TRBV7-9 to TRBJ2-7, with D possibly being TRBD1 (6 bases). Between the trimmed V and J ends, which lost 4 bases and 2 bases, there was a span of 9 bases. The CDR3 runs to 13 residues. Germline V gives CDR1 SEHNR, CDR2 FQNEAQ (reference sequence). The CDR3 loop reads CASSSRGPYEQYF. The DNA of the CDR3 is TGTGCCAGCAGCTCCAGGGGCCCCTACGAGCAGTACTTC.

The rearrangement links TRBV6-1 to TRBJ2-1; TRBD1 or TRBD2 may be the D gene (5 bases each). The CDR3 spans 14 residues. Germline-derived CDR1 and CDR2 are MNHNS and SASEGT. Trimming stripped 7 bases from V and 4 bases from J, with 14 bases between. CDR3 DNA sequence: TGTGCCAGCACTACGGGGCAGGGATACAATGAGCAGTTCTTC. Amino acids: CASTTGQGYNEQFF.

The rearrangement joins TRBV30 to TRBJ2-1; possibly TRBD2 for D (5 bases). The germline V gene has CDR1 GTSNPN and CDR2 SVGIG (reference sequence). The CDR3 contains 16 residues. V was cut by 3 bases and J by 5 bases, with 20 bases left in between. CDR3 in DNA: TGTGCCTGGAGCCGGACTGTTGGGTGGAGGAACAATGAGCAGTTCTTC. Its protein product is CAWSRTVGWRNNEQFF.

This clone has more than one count but fewer than ten. CDR3 residues: CASSSLRDGQETQYF. CDR3 nucleotide sequence: TGTGCCAGTAGTAGCCTCCGGGACGGCCAAGAGACCCAGTACTTC. This rearrangement joins TRBV19 to TRBJ2-5, with D tentatively TRBD1 or TRBD2 (5 bases each). Trimming left V 4 bases short and J 1 base short, with 13 bases between. CDR1 is LNHDA and CDR2 is SQIVND in the germline V gene (reference sequence). This CDR3 has 15 residues.